Below, 25 T cell receptor beta chains from the same sample are listed, as sequenced in a study of T cell responses to AZD1222 COVID-19 vaccine. Repertoires were generated with immunoSEQ multiplex PCR, while TCRdb's copy carries only in-frame clones and drops some. The table records over 130,000 clones, roughly 90% of them present only once. The source was peripheral blood, collected on day 0 of AZD1222 vaccination. The receptors come from an adult in good health.

The V and J genes are TRBV19 and TRBJ2-1, with D tentatively TRBD1 or TRBD2 (7 bases each). This CDR3 region has 16 residues. The V gene's germline CDR1 is LNHDA and CDR2 SQIVND (reference sequence). Trimming stripped 0 bases from V and 8 bases from J, with 17 bases between. Written as DNA, the CDR3 is TGTGCCAGTAGTATAGAGGGAGGGACAGAAGTCGATGAGCAGTTCTTC. This gives the protein CASSIEGGTEVDEQFF.

This clone has only one observation. The chain has TRBV7-5 and TRBJ2-7; the table's TRBD1 call for D was not verified on the DNA. TRBV7-5 is shown as a pseudogene. The CDR3 extends over 19 amino acids. CDR3 DNA: TGTGCCAGAAGCCCTAGCTGCCAGGGGGGTAAGTCAGCAGCCTACGAGCAGTACTTC. Its protein is CARSPSCQGGKSAAYEQYF.

In this sample, this clone turned up once. CDR3 bases: TGCGCCAGCAGCGCATGGGAGGATAGGACCGGGGAGCTGTTTTTT. Protein product: CASSAWEDRTGELFF. This chain joins TRBV5-1 and TRBJ2-2, with a possible D match to TRBD2 (6 bases). Germline values: CDR1 SGHRS, CDR2 YFSETQ. V was shortened by 4 bases and J by 5 bases, with 15 bases between the two germline ends. The CDR3 is made up of 15 amino acids.

V gene TRBV2 combines with J gene TRBJ2-5, with D unclear. CDR3 length equals 11 residues. V was trimmed by 7 bases and J by 5 bases, leaving 8 bases between them. Germline V CDR1 and CDR2: SNHLY, FYNNEI. The CDR3 coding sequence is TGTGCCAGCATCGTACGGGAGACCCAGTACTTC. Translated: CASIVRETQYF.

The J gene is TRBJ2-7, the V gene TRBV5-1; D is ambiguous. The CDR3 is made up of 14 amino acids. Trimming left V 4 bases short and J 2 bases short, with 13 bases between. Germline lookup yields CDR1 SGHRS and CDR2 YFSETQ. CDR3 bases: TGCGCCAGCAGCCAAGATCCCACGGCCTACGAGCAGTACTTC. Translating gives CASSQDPTAYEQYF.

This chain connects TRBV5-1 to TRBJ2-1, with TRBD1 matching over 7 bases. This CDR3 has 14 amino acids. After removal of 4 bases from V and 10 bases from J, the junction contained 11 bases not matched to a gene. Germline assignment: CDR1 SGHRS and CDR2 YFSETQ. The CDR3 loop reads CASSQETDRVEQFF. The CDR3 DNA sequence: TGCGCCAGCAGCCAAGAAACCGACAGGGTCGAGCAGTTCTTC.

This clone was observed a few times. The rearrangement uses TRBV11-2 and TRBJ1-2; D gene unclear. CDR3 length: 14 residues. Trimming took 6 bases from V and 6 from J, leaving 17 bases between them. Germline values: CDR1 SGHAT, CDR2 FQNNGV. The CDR3 coding sequence is TGTGCCAGCAGAAACACAAGATGGGGTAATGGCTACACCTTC. Amino acids: CASRNTRWGNGYTF.

This clone was counted once. The chain carries TRBV5-1 and TRBJ1-6, with TRBD1 identical over 8 bases. J was trimmed by 7 bases and V by 2 bases; bases with no gene match: 5. CDR3 length: 15 amino acids. The germline V gene has CDR1 SGHRS and CDR2 YFSETQ. The CDR3 DNA is TGCGCCAGCAGCTTTTCGGACAGGGTAAATTCACCCCTCCACTTT. Translation gives CASSFSDRVNSPLHF.

This clone was recorded a few times. The rearrangement links TRBV6-1 to TRBJ2-7, with 9 bases that match TRBD1. V was pared by 1 base and J by 6 bases, with 13 bases of the junction left unmatched. Germline values: CDR1 MNHNS, CDR2 SASEGT. This CDR3 spans 17 amino acids. CDR3 bases: TGTGCCAGCAGTGAAGGTTTGGGGACAGGGAGGGGTGGCGAGCAGTACTTC. Translated, it gives CASSEGLGTGRGGEQYF.

V gene TRBV11-2 combines with J gene TRBJ2-5, with D perhaps assigned TRBD1 or TRBD2 (5 bases each). CDR1 and CDR2 (germline): SGHAT, FQNNGV. The length of the CDR3 is 14 residues. The V end lost 5 bases, the J end lost 1 base, and 11 bases lay between the germline ends. The DNA for the CDR3 is TGTGCCAGCAGCCGGGGACGGCTCCAAGAGACCCAGTACTTC. This codes for CASSRGRLQETQYF. Complete variable domain (other parts from reference TRBV11-2 and TRBJ2-5): EAGVAQSPRYKIIEKRQSVAFWCNPISGHATLYWYQQILGQGPKLLIQFQNNGVVDDSQLPKDRFSAERLKGVDSTLKIQPAKLEDSAVYLCASSRGRLQETQYFGPGTRLLVL.

This sequence joins TRBV4-2 and TRBJ1-2, with D hard to call. V was pared by 3 bases and J by 4 bases, with 9 bases between. This CDR3 has 13 amino acids. CDR1 and CDR2 from the germline V gene are LGHNA and YNFKEQ. The CDR3 DNA sequence: TGTGCCAGCAGCCAGTCGACGGGCTATGGCTACACCTTC. Its translation is CASSQSTGYGYTF.

The V call is TRBV7-9, the J call TRBJ1-1; D is unresolved. V was clipped by 4 bases and J by 0 bases, with 15 bases between them. CDR1 is SEHNR and CDR2 is FQNEAQ in the germline V gene (reference sequence). This CDR3 region has 16 residues. The CDR3 DNA is TGTGCCAGCAGCTCCTTCTTCGCGGGGATGAACACTGAAGCTTTCTTT. This gives the protein CASSSFFAGMNTEAFF. The full variable domain, completed using reference TRBV7-9 and TRBJ1-1, is DTGVSQNPRHKITKRGQNVTFRCDPISEHNRLYWYRQTLGQGPEFLTYFQNEAQLEKSRLLSDRFSAERPKGSFSTLEIQRTEQGDSAMYLCASSSFFAGMNTEAFFGQGTRLTVV.

The rearrangement uses TRBV6-6 and TRBJ2-7; possible D gene TRBD2, 7 bases. V gave up 6 bases and J gave up 1 base, with 13 bases separating them. The germline V gene has CDR1 MNHNY and CDR2 SVGAGI (reference sequence). The CDR3 has 14 residues. CDR3 residues: CASRPEGGSYEQYF. The CDR3 coding sequence is TGTGCCAGCAGGCCCGAGGGGGGGTCCTACGAGCAGTACTTC.

This chain links TRBV12-3 or TRBV12-4 with TRBJ1-2; D ambiguous. This CDR3 has 13 residues. With 6 bases removed from V and 7 bases from J, the gap between germline ends came to 15 bases. CDR3 sequence reads: CASSRPNGSGYTF. CDR3 in DNA: TGTGCCAGCAGCCGCCCCAACGGAAGTGGCTACACCTTC.

This clone was counted a few times. V usage is TRBV9 and J usage is TRBJ1-2; D is possibly TRBD1 (5 bases). V lost 0 bases and J 8 bases, leaving 17 bases between the germline ends. The CDR3 extends over 15 amino acids. CDR1 and CDR2 from the germline V gene are SGDLS and YYNGEE. CDR3 residues: CASSVEGATSNGYTF. CDR3 bases: TGTGCCAGCAGCGTAGAAGGGGCCACTAGCAACGGCTACACCTTC.

The chain carries TRBV5-1 and TRBJ2-3, with 7 positions matching TRBD2. Germline V lookup: CDR1 SGHRS, CDR2 YFSETQ. The CDR3 is 16 amino acids. V lost 3 bases to trimming and J lost 2 bases; unmatched junction nucleotides: 9. The CDR3 loop is CASSYVSGVNTDTQYF. The CDR3 DNA reads TGCGCCAGCAGCTACGTCAGCGGGGTTAACACAGATACGCAGTATTTT. The full variable domain, completed using reference TRBV5-1 and TRBJ2-3, is KAGVTQTPRYLIKTRGQQVTLSCSPISGHRSVSWYQQTPGQGLQFLFEYFSETQRNKGNFPGRFSGRQFSNSRSEMNVSTLELGDSALYLCASSYVSGVNTDTQYFGPGTRLTVL.

This rearrangement joins TRBV2 to TRBJ1-1; D remains ambiguous. The CDR3 is 13 residues long. V was trimmed by 4 bases and J by 1 base, leaving 7 bases between them. Germline lookup yields CDR1 SNHLY and CDR2 FYNNEI. CDR3 region: CASSGQENTEAFF. CDR3 bases: TGTGCCAGCAGTGGGCAGGAGAACACTGAAGCTTTCTTT.

This chain uses TRBV6-5 with TRBJ2-7; 8 bases map to TRBD1. Trimming cost V 6 bases and J 3 bases; bases outside gene matches: 7. The CDR3 runs to 14 residues. The germline V gene has CDR1 MNHEY and CDR2 SVGAGI. Here the CDR3 DNA reads TGTGCCAGCAGCCCCGGACAGGGTAGCTACGAGCAGTACTTC. This translates into CASSPGQGSYEQYF.

This rearrangement joins TRBV5-1 to TRBJ2-7; TRBD1 matches 8 bases. Germline V lookup: CDR1 SGHRS, CDR2 YFSETQ. CDR3 length: 15 residues. V gave up 4 bases and J gave up 7 bases; unmatched junction bases: 13. Here the CDR3 reads CASSVTGENAGEQYF. For the CDR3, the DNA is TGCGCCAGCAGCGTGACAGGGGAAAACGCTGGGGAGCAGTACTTC.

The chain has TRBV28 and TRBJ1-2, with 7 nucleotides matching TRBD1. Germline lookup yields CDR1 MDHEN and CDR2 SYDVKM. The CDR3 covers 14 residues. Unmatched junction bases numbered 9, after V lost 5 bases and J lost 6 bases. CDR3 sequence (DNA): TGTGCCAGCAGTCCAGGGGGGGCAGGGCATGGCTACACCTTC. Residues: CASSPGGAGHGYTF.

The chain joins TRBV28 to TRBJ2-2; D may be TRBD1 or TRBD2 (5 bases each). Trimming took 3 bases from V and 8 from J, leaving 13 bases between them. The CDR3 runs 14 residues. Germline lookup yields CDR1 MDHEN and CDR2 SYDVKM. The CDR3 DNA is TGTGCCAGCAGTTTGGGACCGACGGCGGGGGAGCTGTTTTTT. Translated, it gives CASSLGPTAGELFF.

The chain joins TRBV5-1 to TRBJ2-7, with 10 bases that match TRBD2. The CDR3 runs 20 residues. Germline V lookup: CDR1 SGHRS, CDR2 YFSETQ. J was trimmed by 2 bases and V by 1 base; bases with no gene match: 18. CDR3 bases: TGCGCCAGCAGCTTGTTCCCCCGGCTAGCGGGAGTCTCTTCGGCCTACGAGCAGTACTTC. Protein product: CASSLFPRLAGVSSAYEQYF.

The genes are TRBV25-1 and TRBJ1-1; D not resolved. V lost 3 bases and J 4 bases, leaving 9 bases between the germline ends. The CDR3 spans 13 residues. Germline V gene lookup returns CDR1 MGHDK and CDR2 SYGVNS. CDR3 in amino acids: CASSDRTITEAFF. The CDR3 DNA reads TGTGCCAGCAGTGATAGGACCATCACTGAAGCTTTCTTT.

The V gene is TRBV19, the J gene TRBJ1-5; D is unresolved. There are 15 residues in the CDR3. Germline V gene lookup returns CDR1 LNHDA and CDR2 SQIVND (reference sequence). Trimming shortened V by 3 bases and J by 6 bases, and 15 bases separated the two germline ends. The CDR3 DNA follows: TGTGCCAGTAGTATCGGGTCACAGCTTTTTCAGCCCCAGCATTTT. Translated, it gives CASSIGSQLFQPQHF.

The V gene is TRBV3-1 (or the pseudogene TRBV3-2), the J gene TRBJ1-4; D not certain. The CDR3 is made up of 14 amino acids. CDR1 and CDR2 (germline): LGHDT, YNNKEL (reference sequence). V was clipped by 5 bases and J by 4 bases, with 11 bases between them. The CDR3 loop is CASSVRGDNEKLFF. The DNA of the CDR3 is TGTGCCAGCAGCGTACGGGGAGATAATGAAAAACTGTTTTTT.